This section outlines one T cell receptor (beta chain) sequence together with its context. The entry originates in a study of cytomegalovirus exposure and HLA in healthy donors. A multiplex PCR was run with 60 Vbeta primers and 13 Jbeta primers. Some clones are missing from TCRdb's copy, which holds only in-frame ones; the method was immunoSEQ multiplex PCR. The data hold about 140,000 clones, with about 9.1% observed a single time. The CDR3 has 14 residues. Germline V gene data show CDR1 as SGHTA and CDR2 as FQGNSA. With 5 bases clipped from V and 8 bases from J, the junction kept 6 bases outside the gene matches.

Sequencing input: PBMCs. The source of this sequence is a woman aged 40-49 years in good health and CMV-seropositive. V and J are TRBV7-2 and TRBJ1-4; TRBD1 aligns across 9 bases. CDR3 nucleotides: TGTGCCAGCAGCGTGGGACAGGGCCCCGAAAAACTGTTTTTT. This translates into CASSVGQGPEKLFF.